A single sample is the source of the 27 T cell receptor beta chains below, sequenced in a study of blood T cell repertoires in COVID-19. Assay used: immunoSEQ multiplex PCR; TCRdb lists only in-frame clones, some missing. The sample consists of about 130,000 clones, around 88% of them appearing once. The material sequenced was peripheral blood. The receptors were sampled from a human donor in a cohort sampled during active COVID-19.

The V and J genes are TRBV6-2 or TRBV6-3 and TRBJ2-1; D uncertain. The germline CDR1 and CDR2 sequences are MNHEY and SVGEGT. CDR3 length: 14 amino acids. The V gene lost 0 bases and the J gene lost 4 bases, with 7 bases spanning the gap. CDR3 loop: CASSYSRVYNEQFF. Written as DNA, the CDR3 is TGTGCCAGCAGTTACTCCCGAGTGTACAATGAGCAGTTCTTC.

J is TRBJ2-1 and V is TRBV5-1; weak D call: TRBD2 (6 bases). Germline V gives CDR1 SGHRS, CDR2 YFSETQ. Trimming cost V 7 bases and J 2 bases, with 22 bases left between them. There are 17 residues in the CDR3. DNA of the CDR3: TGCGCCAGCCAGAACCTTACGGGGACTGGGGCCTACAATGAGCAGTTCTTC. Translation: CASQNLTGTGAYNEQFF.

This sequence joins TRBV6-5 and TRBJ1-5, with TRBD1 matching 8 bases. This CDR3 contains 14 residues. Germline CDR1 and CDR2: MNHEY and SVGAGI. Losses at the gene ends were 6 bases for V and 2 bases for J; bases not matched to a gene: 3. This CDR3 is CASSETGGNQPQHF. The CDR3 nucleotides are TGTGCCAGCAGCGAGACAGGGGGCAATCAGCCCCAGCATTTT.

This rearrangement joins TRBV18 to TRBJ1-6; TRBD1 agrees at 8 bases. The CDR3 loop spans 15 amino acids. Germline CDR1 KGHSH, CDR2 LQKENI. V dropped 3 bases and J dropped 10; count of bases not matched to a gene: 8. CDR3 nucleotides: TGTGCCAGCTCACCGACCGGACAGGGAAGCTCACCCCTCCACTTT. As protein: CASSPTGQGSSPLHF.

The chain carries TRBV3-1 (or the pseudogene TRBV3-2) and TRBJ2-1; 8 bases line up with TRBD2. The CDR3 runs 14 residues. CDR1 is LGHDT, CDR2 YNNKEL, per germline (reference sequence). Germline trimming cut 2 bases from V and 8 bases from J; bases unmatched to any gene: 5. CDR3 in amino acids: CASSQMLAGYEQFF. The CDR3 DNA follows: TGTGCCAGCAGCCAAATGTTAGCGGGATATGAGCAGTTCTTC.

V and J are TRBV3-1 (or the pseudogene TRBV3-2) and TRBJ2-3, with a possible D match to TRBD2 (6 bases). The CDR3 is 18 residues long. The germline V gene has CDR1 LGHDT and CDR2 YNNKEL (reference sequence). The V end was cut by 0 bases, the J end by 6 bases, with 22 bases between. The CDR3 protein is CASSQDLKTRVPRDTQYF. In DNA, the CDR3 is TGTGCCAGCAGCCAAGATTTGAAGACTAGAGTTCCGAGGGATACGCAGTATTTT.

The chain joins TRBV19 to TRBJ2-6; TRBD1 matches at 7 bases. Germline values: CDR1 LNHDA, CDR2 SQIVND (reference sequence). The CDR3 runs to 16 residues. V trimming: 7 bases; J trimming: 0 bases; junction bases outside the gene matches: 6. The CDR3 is CASTRGRISGANVLTF. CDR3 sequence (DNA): TGTGCCAGTACAAGGGGGCGCATCTCTGGGGCCAACGTCCTGACTTTC.

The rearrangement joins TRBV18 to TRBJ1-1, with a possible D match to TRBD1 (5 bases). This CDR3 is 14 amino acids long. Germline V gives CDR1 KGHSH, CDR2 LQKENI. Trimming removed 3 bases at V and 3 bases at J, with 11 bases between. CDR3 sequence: CASSPDSGHTEAFF. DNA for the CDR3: TGTGCCAGCTCACCTGACAGTGGGCACACTGAAGCTTTCTTT.

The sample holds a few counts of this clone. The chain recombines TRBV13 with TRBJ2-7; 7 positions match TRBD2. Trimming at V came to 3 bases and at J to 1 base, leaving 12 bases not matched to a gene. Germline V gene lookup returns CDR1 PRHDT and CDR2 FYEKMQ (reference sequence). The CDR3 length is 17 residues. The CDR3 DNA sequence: TGTGCCAGCAGCTTGGGGTCGTTAGGACTAGTGTCCTACGAGCAGTACTTC. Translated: CASSLGSLGLVSYEQYF.

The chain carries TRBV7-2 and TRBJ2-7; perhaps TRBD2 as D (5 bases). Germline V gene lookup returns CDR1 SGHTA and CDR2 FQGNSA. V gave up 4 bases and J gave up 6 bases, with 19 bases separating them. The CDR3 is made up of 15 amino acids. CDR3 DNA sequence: TGTGCCAGCAGCTCAGAGATAGCGTGGGTGGGCGAGCAGTACTTC. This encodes CASSSEIAWVGEQYF. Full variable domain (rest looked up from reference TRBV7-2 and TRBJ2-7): GAGVSQSPSNKVTEKGKDVELRCDPISGHTALYWYRQSLGQGLEFLIYFQGNSAPDKSGLPSDRFSAERTGGSVSTLTIQRTQQEDSAVYLCASSSEIAWVGEQYFGPGTRLTVT.

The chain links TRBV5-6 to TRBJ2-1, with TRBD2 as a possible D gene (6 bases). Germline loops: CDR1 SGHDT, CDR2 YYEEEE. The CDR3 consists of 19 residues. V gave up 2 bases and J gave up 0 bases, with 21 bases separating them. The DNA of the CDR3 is TGTGCCAGCAGCTTCCGGCGGGGCTACCACAAGAGCTCCTACAATGAGCAGTTCTTC. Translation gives CASSFRRGYHKSSYNEQFF.

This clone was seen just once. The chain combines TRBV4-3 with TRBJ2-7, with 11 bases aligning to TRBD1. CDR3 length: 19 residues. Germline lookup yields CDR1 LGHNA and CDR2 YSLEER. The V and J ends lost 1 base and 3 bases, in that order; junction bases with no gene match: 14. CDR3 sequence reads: CASSQAITSIGTGGYEQYF. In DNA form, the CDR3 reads TGCGCCAGCAGCCAAGCAATAACGTCGATAGGGACAGGGGGCTACGAGCAGTACTTC.

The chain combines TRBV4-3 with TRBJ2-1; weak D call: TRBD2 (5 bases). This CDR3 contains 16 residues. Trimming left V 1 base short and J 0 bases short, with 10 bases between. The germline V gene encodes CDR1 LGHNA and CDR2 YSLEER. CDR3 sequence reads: CASSQGRRDSYNEQFF. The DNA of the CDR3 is TGCGCCAGCAGCCAAGGCCGCCGGGACTCCTACAATGAGCAGTTCTTC.

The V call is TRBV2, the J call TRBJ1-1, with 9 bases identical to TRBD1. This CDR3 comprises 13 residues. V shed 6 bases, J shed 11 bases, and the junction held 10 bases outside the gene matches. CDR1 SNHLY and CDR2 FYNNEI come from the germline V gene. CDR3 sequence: CASRGTGGGEAFF. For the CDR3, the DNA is TGTGCCAGCAGAGGTACAGGGGGCGGCGAGGCTTTCTTT.

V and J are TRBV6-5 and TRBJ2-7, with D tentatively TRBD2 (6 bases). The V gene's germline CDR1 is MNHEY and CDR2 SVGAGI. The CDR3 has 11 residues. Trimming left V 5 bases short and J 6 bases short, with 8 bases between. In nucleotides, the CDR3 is TGTGCCAGCAGTACCGGGGGCGAGCAGTACTTC. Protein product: CASSTGGEQYF.

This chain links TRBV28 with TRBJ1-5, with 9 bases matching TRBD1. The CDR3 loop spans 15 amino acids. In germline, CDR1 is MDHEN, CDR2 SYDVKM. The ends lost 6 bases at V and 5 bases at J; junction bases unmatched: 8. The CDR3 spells CASSYRDRVYQPQHF. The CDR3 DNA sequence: TGTGCCAGCAGCTACCGGGACAGGGTCTATCAGCCCCAGCATTTT.

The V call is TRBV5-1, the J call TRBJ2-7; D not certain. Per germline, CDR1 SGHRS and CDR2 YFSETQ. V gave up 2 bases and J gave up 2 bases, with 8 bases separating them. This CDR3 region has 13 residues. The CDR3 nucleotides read TGCGCCAGCAGCTTATCAGTGGCCTACGAGCAGTACTTC. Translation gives CASSLSVAYEQYF.

CDR3 nucleotide sequence: TGTGCCAGCAGCCAAGACAGGAACACTGAAGCTTTCTTT. Translation gives CASSQDRNTEAFF. The V gene is TRBV4-2, the J gene TRBJ1-1; no reliable D call. With 0 bases removed from V and 1 base from J, the gap between germline ends came to 3 bases. The CDR3 has 13 residues. Looked up from germline, CDR1 is LGHNA and CDR2 is YNFKEQ.

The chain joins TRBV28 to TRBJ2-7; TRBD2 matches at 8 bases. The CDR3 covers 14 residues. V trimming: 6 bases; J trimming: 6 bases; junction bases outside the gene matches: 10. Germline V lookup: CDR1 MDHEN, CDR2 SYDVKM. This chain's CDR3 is CASRTGLATFEQYF. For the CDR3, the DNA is TGTGCCAGCAGGACAGGACTAGCCACGTTCGAGCAGTACTTC.

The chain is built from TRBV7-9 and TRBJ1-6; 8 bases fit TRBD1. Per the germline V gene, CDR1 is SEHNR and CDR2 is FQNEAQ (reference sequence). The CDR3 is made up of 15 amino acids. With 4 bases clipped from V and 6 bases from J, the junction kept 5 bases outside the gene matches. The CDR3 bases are TGTGCCAGCAGCTCCGGACAGGGTGGTAATTCACCCCTCCACTTT. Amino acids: CASSSGQGGNSPLHF.

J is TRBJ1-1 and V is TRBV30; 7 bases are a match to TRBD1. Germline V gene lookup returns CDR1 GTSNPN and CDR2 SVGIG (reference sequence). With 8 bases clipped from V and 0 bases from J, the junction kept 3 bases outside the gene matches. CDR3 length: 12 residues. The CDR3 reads CATDRLNTEAFF. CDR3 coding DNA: TGTGCCACGGACAGGTTGAACACTGAAGCTTTCTTT.

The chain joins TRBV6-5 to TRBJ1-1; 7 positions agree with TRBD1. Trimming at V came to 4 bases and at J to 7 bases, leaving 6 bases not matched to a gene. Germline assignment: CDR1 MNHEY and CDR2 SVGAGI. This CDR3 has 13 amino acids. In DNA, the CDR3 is TGTGCCAGCAGTTCGGGACAGCGGTATGAAGCTTTCTTT. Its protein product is CASSSGQRYEAFF.

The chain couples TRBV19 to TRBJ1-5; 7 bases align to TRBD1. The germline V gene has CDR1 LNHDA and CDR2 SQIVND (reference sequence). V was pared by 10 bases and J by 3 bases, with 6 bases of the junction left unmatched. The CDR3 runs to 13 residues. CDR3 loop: CATMTGNNQPQHF. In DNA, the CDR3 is TGTGCCACCATGACAGGGAACAATCAGCCCCAGCATTTT.

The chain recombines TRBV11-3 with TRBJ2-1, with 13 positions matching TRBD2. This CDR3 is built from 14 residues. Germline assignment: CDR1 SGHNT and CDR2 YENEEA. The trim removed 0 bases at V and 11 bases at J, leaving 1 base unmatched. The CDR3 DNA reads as TGTGCCAGCAGCTTAGATGGGACTAGCGGGAAGCAGTTCTTC. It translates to CASSLDGTSGKQFF. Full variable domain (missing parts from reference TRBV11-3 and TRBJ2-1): EAGVVQSPRYKIIEKKQPVAFWCNPISGHNTLYWYLQNLGQGPELLIRYENEEAVDDSQLPKDRFSAERLKGVDSTLKIQPAELGDSAVYLCASSLDGTSGKQFFGPGTRLTVL.

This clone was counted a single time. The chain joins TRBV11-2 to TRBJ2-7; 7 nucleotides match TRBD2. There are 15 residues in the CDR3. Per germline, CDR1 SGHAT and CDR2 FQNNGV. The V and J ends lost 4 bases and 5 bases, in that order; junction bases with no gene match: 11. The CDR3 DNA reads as TGTGCCAGCAGCTATCGCCGCGCGGGGGACCACGAGCAGTACTTC. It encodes CASSYRRAGDHEQYF.

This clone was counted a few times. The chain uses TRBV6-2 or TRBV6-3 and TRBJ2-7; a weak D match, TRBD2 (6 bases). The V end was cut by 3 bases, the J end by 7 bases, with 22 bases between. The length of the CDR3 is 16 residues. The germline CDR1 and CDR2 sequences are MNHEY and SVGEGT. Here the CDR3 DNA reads TGTGCCAGCAGTTATTCTTCGGGACTCAATTCCTGGGAGCAGTACTTC. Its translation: CASSYSSGLNSWEQYF.

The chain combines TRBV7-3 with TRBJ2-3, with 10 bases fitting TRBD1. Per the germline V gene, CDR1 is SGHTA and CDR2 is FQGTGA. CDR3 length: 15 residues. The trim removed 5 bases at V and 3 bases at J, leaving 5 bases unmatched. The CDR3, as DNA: TGTGCCAGCAGCGCCCGGACAGGGGGGACAGATACGCAGTATTTT. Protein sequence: CASSARTGGTDTQYF.